This entry lists 31 T cell receptor beta chains sequenced from one sample in a study of T cell responses to AZD1222 COVID-19 vaccine. TCRdb's copy holds only in-frame clones and misses some; the assay was immunoSEQ multiplex PCR. Of 120,000 to 150,000 clones in the sample, around 84% are singletons; the top ten hold approximately 5%. This sample comprised peripheral blood, obtained 28 days after the second AZD1222 dose. These receptors were taken from an adult who received the AZD1222 COVID-19 vaccine.

V and J are TRBV7-2 and TRBJ2-1; D unclear. This CDR3 spans 11 amino acids. V was trimmed by 0 bases and J by 8 bases, leaving 2 bases between them. Germline V gene lookup returns CDR1 SGHTA and CDR2 FQGNSA. The CDR3 DNA follows: TGTGCCAGCAGCTTAGCGGATGAGCAGTTCTTC. Amino acid sequence: CASSLADEQFF.

This clone was counted a single time. The V and J genes are TRBV2 and TRBJ2-1, with 9 nucleotides matching TRBD2. Looked up from germline, CDR1 is SNHLY and CDR2 is FYNNEI. This CDR3 contains 14 residues. After removal of 9 bases from V and 7 bases from J, the junction contained 10 bases not matched to a gene. The CDR3 loop is CARQRGTSNNEQFF. In nucleotides, the CDR3 is TGTGCCAGACAACGGGGGACTAGCAATAATGAGCAGTTCTTC.

The chain couples TRBV28 to TRBJ2-5; D possibly matches TRBD1 or TRBD2 (5 bases each). The CDR3 is 11 residues long. Deletions cut 7 bases from V and 8 bases from J, with 11 bases between. Germline V lookup: CDR1 MDHEN, CDR2 SYDVKM. CDR3: CASTAGSTQYF. The CDR3 DNA reads as TGTGCCAGCACCGCAGGGAGTACCCAGTACTTC.

The CDR3 bases are TGTGCCAGCAGTGAGGACAACTCTAGCAATCAGCCCCAGCATTTT. This translates into CASSEDNSSNQPQHF. The rearrangement links TRBV2 to TRBJ1-5, with D perhaps matching TRBD1 (5 bases). Trimming removed 3 bases from V and 0 bases from J, with 9 bases in between. Germline V lookup: CDR1 SNHLY, CDR2 FYNNEI. CDR3 length: 15 residues.

The rearrangement uses TRBV10-3 and TRBJ1-5; no clear D. V gave up 2 bases and J gave up 1 base, with 6 bases separating them. This CDR3 has 14 amino acids. From germline, CDR1 is ENHRY and CDR2 SYGVKD. CDR3 loop: CAISERDSNQPQHF. As DNA, the CDR3 is TGTGCCATCAGTGAGAGAGACAGCAATCAGCCCCAGCATTTT.

The rearrangement uses TRBV6-1 and TRBJ1-2, with a possible D match to TRBD1 (5 bases). The CDR3 covers 15 residues. Trimming pared 2 bases from V and 4 bases from J, leaving 14 bases between. Germline V gives CDR1 MNHNS, CDR2 SASEGT. Here the CDR3 reads CASSEIGLGAYGYTF. In DNA, the CDR3 is TGTGCCAGCAGTGAAATCGGGTTAGGGGCCTATGGCTACACCTTC.

The J gene is TRBJ2-1, the V gene TRBV6-5; D possibly corresponds to TRBD2 (5 bases). The CDR3 spans 13 residues. V shed 2 bases and J shed 7 bases, with 9 bases lying between them. Germline lookup yields CDR1 MNHEY and CDR2 SVGAGI. The CDR3 region is CASSYLGLNEQFF. The CDR3 DNA sequence: TGTGCCAGCAGTTACCTTGGACTGAATGAGCAGTTCTTC.

The rearrangement links TRBV25-1 to TRBJ2-1, with no clear D. V gave up 7 bases and J gave up 1 base, with 8 bases separating them. CDR1 MGHDK and CDR2 SYGVNS come from the germline V gene. The CDR3 is 13 residues long. CDR3 in DNA: TGTGCCAGCACCCCTGGGTCCTACAATGAGCAGTTCTTC. It yields the protein CASTPGSYNEQFF.

This rearrangement joins TRBV2 to TRBJ2-3, with 7 bases aligning to TRBD2. Germline V CDR1 and CDR2: SNHLY, FYNNEI. This CDR3 is built from 13 residues. The V segment lost 8 bases and the J segment 4 bases; nucleotides outside the gene matches: 6. CDR3 nucleotides: TGTGCCAGCGTGCGGGAGCGGGCAGATACGCAGTATTTT. This codes for CASVRERADTQYF.

This clone was detected only a few times. The V gene is TRBV7-9, the J gene TRBJ2-7; D unresolved. The CDR3 is 11 residues long. Germline CDR1 reads SEHNR; CDR2 reads FQNEAQ (reference sequence). V dropped 0 bases and J dropped 5 bases, with 2 bases sitting between them. CDR3 nucleotides: TGTGCCAGCAGCTTAGCGGACGAGCAGTACTTC. Translating it yields CASSLADEQYF.

This clone has a single count. The chain couples TRBV19 to TRBJ1-2; possibly TRBD1 for D (5 bases). V gave up 5 bases and J gave up 4 bases, with 11 bases separating them. The V gene's germline CDR1 is LNHDA and CDR2 SQIVND (reference sequence). The CDR3 extends over 13 amino acids. This CDR3 reads CASSSRVGYGYTF. In DNA, the CDR3 is TGTGCCAGTAGTTCCAGGGTTGGCTATGGCTACACCTTC.

This rearrangement joins TRBV29-1 to TRBJ2-3; maybe TRBD1 (7 bases). Germline values: CDR1 SQVTM, CDR2 ANQGSEA. This CDR3 contains 14 residues. The V end was cut by 4 bases, the J end by 3 bases, with 14 bases between. The CDR3 bases are TGCAGCGTTGGGCAGGGGGGCCCGACAGATACGCAGTATTTT. Encoded protein: CSVGQGGPTDTQYF.

This clone was detected only a few times. The chain uses TRBV13 and TRBJ2-3; 10 bases map to TRBD2. CDR1 and CDR2 from the germline V gene are PRHDT and FYEKMQ (reference sequence). With 5 bases clipped from V and 5 bases from J, the junction kept 10 bases outside the gene matches. The CDR3 sequence is 16 residues long. CDR3 nucleotide sequence: TGTGCCAGCAGCCGCCCGAGAGCGGGGGGGGGAGATACGCAGTATTTT. Residues: CASSRPRAGGGDTQYF.

This clone showed up just once. The J gene is TRBJ1-4, the V gene TRBV7-9, with D hard to call. Trimming took off 5 bases at V and 3 bases at J, with 13 bases between the two ends. This CDR3 contains 15 residues. Per germline, CDR1 SEHNR and CDR2 FQNEAQ (reference sequence). This CDR3 is CASSPSGPANEKLFF. In DNA, the CDR3 is TGTGCCAGCAGCCCCAGCGGGCCAGCTAATGAAAAACTGTTTTTT.

The gene calls are TRBV19 and TRBJ1-6; 10 positions agree with TRBD1. Germline V gene lookup returns CDR1 LNHDA and CDR2 SQIVND (reference sequence). The CDR3 runs to 16 residues. Trimming cost V 6 bases and J 6 bases; bases outside gene matches: 8. The CDR3 sequence: CASRLDRGLSNSPLHF. The CDR3 bases are TGTGCCAGTAGACTTGACAGGGGGCTAAGTAATTCACCCCTCCACTTT.

The chain has TRBV7-9 and TRBJ2-5; D uncertain. The CDR3 is 11 residues long. With 5 bases removed from V and 2 bases from J, the gap between germline ends came to 3 bases. Germline loops: CDR1 SEHNR, CDR2 FQNEAQ (reference sequence). CDR3 sequence: CASSIQETQYF. The CDR3 region has the DNA TGTGCCAGCAGCATACAAGAGACCCAGTACTTC.

V and J are TRBV23-1 and TRBJ1-5, with D possibly TRBD1 on 5 matching bases. TRBV23-1 is filed as an ORF, its function uncertain. There are 14 residues in the CDR3. With 0 bases removed from V and 5 bases from J, the gap between germline ends came to 8 bases. The CDR3 DNA follows: TGCGCCAGCAGTCAATCGGACAATCATCAGCCCCAGCATTTT. Its protein product is CASSQSDNHQPQHF.

This clone was found once. The chain couples TRBV3-1 (or the pseudogene TRBV3-2) to TRBJ2-3; 7 nucleotides line up with TRBD2. The CDR3 length is 16 residues. The V gene's germline CDR1 is LGHDT and CDR2 YNNKEL (reference sequence). Losses at the gene ends were 5 bases for V and 1 base for J; bases not matched to a gene: 9. This CDR3 reads CASSDRGEMGTDTQYF. The CDR3 coding sequence is TGTGCCAGCAGCGACCGGGGGGAGATGGGCACAGATACGCAGTATTTT.

The chain couples TRBV3-1 (or the pseudogene TRBV3-2) to TRBJ1-5; 9 positions agree with TRBD1. The ends lost 1 base at V and 4 bases at J; junction bases unmatched: 2. Per the germline V gene, CDR1 is LGHDT and CDR2 is YNNKEL (reference sequence). This CDR3 region has 15 residues. The DNA of the CDR3 is TGTGCCAGCAGCCAAGGAGGGACAGGGAATCAGCCCCAGCATTTT. Translating gives CASSQGGTGNQPQHF.

The rearrangement uses TRBV9 and TRBJ2-1, with 10 bases identical to TRBD2. This CDR3 is 17 amino acids long. Germline CDR1 reads SGDLS; CDR2 reads YYNGEE. J gave up 9 bases and V 4 bases, and 16 bases lay outside the gene matches. The CDR3 spells CASSSPRGSGGAPEQFF. The CDR3 nucleotides read TGTGCCAGCAGCTCCCCTCGTGGGAGCGGGGGGGCCCCTGAGCAGTTCTTC.

The rearrangement joins TRBV28 to TRBJ2-7; D is ambiguous. V dropped 2 bases and J dropped 2 bases, with 10 bases sitting between them. Germline-derived CDR1 and CDR2 are MDHEN and SYDVKM. The CDR3 length is 14 residues. The CDR3 coding sequence is TGTGCCAGCAGTTTAAGCAAAACTACCTACGAGCAGTACTTC. Its translation: CASSLSKTTYEQYF.

The chain employs TRBV28 and TRBJ1-2; no clear D gene. CDR1 is MDHEN, CDR2 SYDVKM, per germline. V was cut by 6 bases and J by 1 base, with 6 bases left in between. CDR3 length: 12 residues. CDR3 sequence reads: CASSLNNYGYTF. In nucleotides, the CDR3 is TGTGCCAGCAGCCTGAATAACTATGGCTACACCTTC.

This clone was observed once. V usage is TRBV6-6 and J usage is TRBJ1-5, with TRBD1 matching over 7 bases. Losses at the gene ends were 7 bases for V and 7 bases for J; bases not matched to a gene: 4. Germline values: CDR1 MNHNY, CDR2 SVGAGI (reference sequence). The CDR3 has 12 residues. CDR3 amino acids: CASKQGDQPQHF. CDR3 sequence (DNA): TGTGCCAGCAAGCAGGGGGACCAGCCCCAGCATTTT.

CDR3 coding DNA: TGTGCCAGCAGTGACAGCAATCAGCCCCAGCATTTT. Its protein product is CASSDSNQPQHF. The chain links TRBV28 to TRBJ1-5; no clear D. There are 12 residues in the CDR3. V was trimmed by 5 bases and J by 1 base, leaving 3 bases between them. Germline V CDR1 and CDR2: MDHEN, SYDVKM.

This clone was seen just once. The chain links TRBV18 to TRBJ2-3; no clear D. V lost 3 bases, J lost 0 bases, and 7 bases lay in between. Germline V gene data show CDR1 as KGHSH and CDR2 as LQKENI. The CDR3 length is 14 residues. The CDR3 nucleotides read TGTGCCAGCTCACCCCTGGTTAGCACAGATACGCAGTATTTT. Protein product: CASSPLVSTDTQYF.

This CDR3 is CASRRGGTNTGELFF. As DNA, the CDR3 is TGTGCCAGCAGGCGCGGGGGGACGAACACCGGGGAGCTGTTTTTT. V and J are TRBV6-5 and TRBJ2-2; TRBD2 agrees at 8 bases. Germline values: CDR1 MNHEY, CDR2 SVGAGI. The length of the CDR3 is 15 residues. With V trimmed by 6 bases and J by 0 bases, 3 bases remained unmatched.

The rearrangement joins TRBV5-1 to TRBJ2-3; D call uncertain. This CDR3 contains 13 residues. V was pared by 0 bases and J by 2 bases, with 4 bases between. Germline V lookup: CDR1 SGHRS, CDR2 YFSETQ. CDR3 coding DNA: TGCGCCAGCAGCTTGGGCGCCACAGATACGCAGTATTTT. Amino acid sequence: CASSLGATDTQYF.

This chain uses TRBV12-3 or TRBV12-4 with TRBJ1-1, with 7 bases that match TRBD1. The CDR3 contains 13 residues. Trimming removed 3 bases from V and 6 bases from J; junction bases left unmatched: 4. The CDR3 sequence: CASSFYRGSEAFF. The CDR3 bases are TGTGCCAGCAGTTTTTACAGGGGCTCTGAAGCTTTCTTT.

CDR3 protein: CASSPLSGGSETQYF. CDR3 in DNA: TGTGCCAGCTCACCACTGTCAGGGGGTAGTGAGACCCAGTACTTC. The V and J genes are TRBV18 and TRBJ2-5, with TRBD1 matching over 7 bases. Trimming removed 1 base from V and 5 bases from J; junction bases left unmatched: 7. Germline CDR1 reads KGHSH; CDR2 reads LQKENI. The CDR3 consists of 15 residues.

The chain links TRBV5-4 to TRBJ2-7, with TRBD2 matching over 11 bases. Germline CDR1 and CDR2: SGHNT and YYREEE (reference sequence). Losses at the gene ends were 0 bases for V and 4 bases for J; bases not matched to a gene: 3. The CDR3 is 15 amino acids. The CDR3 here is CASSLGVAGGYEQYF. CDR3 nucleotides: TGTGCCAGCAGCTTGGGAGTAGCGGGAGGGTACGAGCAGTACTTC.

J is TRBJ1-1 and V is TRBV11-2; no reliable D call. Trimming took 0 bases from V and 1 from J, leaving 9 bases between them. Germline values: CDR1 SGHAT, CDR2 FQNNGV. This CDR3 is built from 15 residues. For the CDR3, the DNA is TGTGCCAGCAGCTTAGATCACCGATGGAACACTGAAGCTTTCTTT. Translating gives CASSLDHRWNTEAFF.